The 23 T cell receptor beta chains below come from one sample, sequenced in a study of blood T cells in healthy people across ages. Together with a sample-barcoded 5' primer, a J-beta primer mix was included in a second PCR lasting about 7 to 11 cycles. TCRdb ran MiXCR on the 5' RACE reads and lists one entry per CDR3 protein. The sample records 1.5 million to 2 million distinct CDR3 sequences, roughly 49% being singletons. Sequenced sample: blood. All receptors derive from a woman in her forties in good health.

This clonotype was seen at least ten times. This rearrangement joins TRBV7-3 to TRBJ2-4; unclear D gene. The CDR3 contains 13 residues. Trimming took 2 bases from V and 1 from J, leaving 3 bases between them. Germline CDR1 is SGHTA and CDR2 is FQGTGA. The CDR3 region is CASSLAAKNIQYF. The CDR3 DNA follows: TGTGCCAGCAGCTTAGCGGCCAAAAACATTCAGTACTTC.

This clonotype was picked up a small number of times. The chain links TRBV11-2 to TRBJ2-1, with D hard to call. Germline CDR1 is SGHAT and CDR2 is FQNNGV. V was cut by 1 base and J by 6 bases, with 10 bases left in between. The CDR3 has 14 amino acids. CDR3 DNA sequence: TGTGCCAGCAGCTTAGTCGGAAGTGTCAATGAGCAGTTCTTC. This gives the protein CASSLVGSVNEQFF.

The genes are TRBV20-1 and TRBJ2-5; 9 nucleotides align to TRBD2. Germline values: CDR1 DFQATT, CDR2 SNEGSKA (reference sequence). The CDR3 runs to 16 residues. The V gene end was trimmed by 5 bases and the J gene end by 0 bases; junction bases not matched to a gene: 10. The CDR3: CSARTSLAGHQETQYF. CDR3 nucleotides: TGCAGTGCTCGAACCTCACTAGCGGGCCACCAAGAGACCCAGTACTTC.

The chain employs TRBV2 and TRBJ2-3; D gene ambiguous. CDR3 length equals 15 residues. The germline CDR1 and CDR2 sequences are SNHLY and FYNNEI. V was cut by 9 bases and J by 0 bases, with 16 bases left in between. The CDR3 reads CARPIDETSTDTQYF. In DNA, the CDR3 is TGTGCCAGACCCATCGATGAGACTAGCACAGATACGCAGTATTTT.

This CDR3 is CASSLPHSTDTQYF. CDR3 DNA: TGTGCCAGCAGCTTGCCCCATAGCACAGATACGCAGTATTTT. The chain combines TRBV7-2 with TRBJ2-3; no definite D call. The CDR3 extends over 14 amino acids. Germline-derived CDR1 and CDR2 are SGHTA and FQGNSA. The ends were cut back, 3 bases at V and 0 bases at J, with 7 bases in the middle.

In nucleotides, the CDR3 is TGCGCCAGCAGCCCAAGGGGAGCCTTACAGACAGGGAACGAGCAGTACTTC. Amino acids: CASSPRGALQTGNEQYF. V gene TRBV5-1 combines with J gene TRBJ2-7; 7 bases match TRBD1. Germline V gene sequence: CDR1 SGHRS, CDR2 YFSETQ. V lost 4 bases, J lost 5 bases, and 18 bases stayed unmatched. This CDR3 contains 17 residues.

The rearrangement links TRBV20-1 to TRBJ2-5; 7 bases fit TRBD2. The last part of the DNA fits TRBJ2-7 better; the J call may be wrong. From germline, CDR1 is DFQATT and CDR2 SNEGSKA (reference sequence). CDR3 length: 16 amino acids. CDR3 sequence: CSARAPGGREGGEQYF. The DNA of the CDR3 is TGCAGTGCTAGAGCCCCCGGGGGAAGGGAGGGAGGCGAGCAGTACTTC.

The V call is TRBV5-1, the J call TRBJ2-3; D possibly corresponds to TRBD1 (6 bases). Trimming pared 4 bases from V and 4 bases from J, leaving 16 bases between. Per the germline V gene, CDR1 is SGHRS and CDR2 is YFSETQ. This CDR3 comprises 15 residues. Written as DNA, the CDR3 is TGCGCCAGCAGCCCTGGACAGTCTTCCGCAGATACGCAGTATTTT. It codes for CASSPGQSSADTQYF.

This clonotype was observed once. This chain links TRBV4-3 with TRBJ1-4; D remains ambiguous. The V end was cut by 0 bases, the J end by 5 bases, with 13 bases between. The V gene's germline CDR1 is LGHNA and CDR2 YSLEER. The CDR3 extends over 16 amino acids. The CDR3 is CASSQERLIYNEKLFF. For the CDR3, the DNA is TGCGCCAGCAGCCAAGAACGGCTGATATACAATGAAAAACTGTTTTTT.

The rearrangement joins TRBV7-8 to TRBJ2-1; TRBD2 might be the D (6 bases). CDR1 is SGHVS, CDR2 FQNEAQ, per germline. The CDR3 spans 15 residues. Deletions cut 2 bases from V and 7 bases from J, with 15 bases between. The CDR3 spells CASSLPGEVVNEQFF. In DNA, the CDR3 is TGTGCCAGCAGCTTACCGGGGGAAGTAGTGAATGAGCAGTTCTTC.

This clonotype was detected a few times. V and J are TRBV7-2 and TRBJ1-2; D unclear. Trimming left V 0 bases short and J 1 base short, with 6 bases between. The CDR3 is made up of 14 amino acids. Looked up from germline, CDR1 is SGHTA and CDR2 is FQGNSA. CDR3 sequence: CASSLAADNYGYTF. The CDR3, as DNA: TGTGCCAGCAGCTTAGCGGCAGATAACTATGGCTACACCTTC.

In this sample, this clonotype turned up a few times. The chain combines TRBV7-2 with TRBJ2-2; 8 positions match TRBD1. V gave up 2 bases and J gave up 5 bases; unmatched junction bases: 4. Looked up from germline, CDR1 is SGHTA and CDR2 is FQGNSA. CDR3 length: 15 amino acids. The CDR3 sequence is CASSLQGARTGELFF. CDR3 nucleotides: TGTGCCAGCAGCTTACAGGGGGCGCGGACCGGGGAGCTGTTTTTT.

The rearrangement joins TRBV4-3 to TRBJ2-1; tentative D call: TRBD2 (5 bases). Looked up from germline, CDR1 is LGHNA and CDR2 is YSLEER. Trimming shortened V by 0 bases and J by 8 bases, and 17 bases separated the two germline ends. This CDR3 is 16 amino acids long. The CDR3 reads CASSQDQVLVFYEQFF. CDR3 sequence (DNA): TGCGCCAGCAGCCAAGATCAGGTACTAGTATTCTATGAGCAGTTCTTC.

This clonotype was recorded a few times. This sequence joins TRBV21-1 and TRBJ2-4; the table's D call of TRBD2 was not tested on the DNA. With the DNA end fitting TRBJ2-7 better, the J assignment may be wrong. TRBV21-1 is tagged as a pseudogene. The CDR3 runs to 14 residues. The DNA of the CDR3 is TGTGCCAGCAGCAAAGGGGGCAGTCCCTACGAGCAGTACTTC. Residues: CASSKGGSPYEQYF.

The genes are TRBV20-1 and TRBJ2-7; D perhaps matches TRBD1 (5 bases). V was trimmed by 2 bases and J by 4 bases, leaving 15 bases between them. The CDR3 is 14 residues long. Germline loops: CDR1 DFQATT, CDR2 SNEGSKA (reference sequence). The CDR3 sequence: CSARPRTHSYEQYF. CDR3 coding DNA: TGCAGTGCTAGACCTCGGACACATAGTTACGAGCAGTACTTC.

At least ten counts were recorded for this clonotype. The V and J genes are TRBV29-1 and TRBJ2-6, with D hard to call. With 5 bases removed from V and 0 bases from J, the gap between germline ends came to 23 bases. Per the germline V gene, CDR1 is SQVTM and CDR2 is ANQGSEA. The CDR3 runs to 19 residues. This chain's CDR3 is CSVSYPKVAFTSGANVLTF. In DNA, the CDR3 is TGCAGCGTTAGTTACCCCAAGGTGGCATTTACCTCTGGGGCCAACGTCCTGACTTTC.

The chain couples TRBV6-2 or TRBV6-3 to TRBJ2-2; TRBD1 is a possible D gene (6 bases). CDR1 and CDR2 from the germline V gene are MNHEY and SVGEGT. CDR3 length: 16 amino acids. V was pared by 7 bases and J by 0 bases, with 15 bases between. This chain's CDR3 is CASTFGQIANTGELFF. The CDR3, as DNA: TGTGCCAGCACCTTCGGACAGATAGCGAACACCGGGGAGCTGTTTTTT.

This clonotype was seen many times. The chain uses TRBV25-1 and TRBJ2-5; D might be TRBD2 (5 bases). The CDR3 sequence is 11 residues long. Germline lookup yields CDR1 MGHDK and CDR2 SYGVNS. V lost 5 bases and J lost 7, with 8 bases in between. The CDR3 here is CASSYEGTQYF. DNA for the CDR3: TGTGCCAGCAGTTACGAGGGGACCCAGTACTTC.

V is TRBV7-2 and J is TRBJ2-5, with 8 bases matching TRBD1. CDR3 length: 15 residues. V was pared by 4 bases and J by 5 bases, with 9 bases of the junction left unmatched. Germline V lookup: CDR1 SGHTA, CDR2 FQGNSA. CDR3 DNA: TGTGCCAGCAGCTCACGGACAGGGACGGGGGAGACCCAGTACTTC. Protein: CASSSRTGTGETQYF. The entire variable domain, with the rest obtained from reference TRBV7-2 and TRBJ2-5, is as follows: GAGVSQSPSNKVTEKGKDVELRCDPISGHTALYWYRQSLGQGLEFLIYFQGNSAPDKSGLPSDRFSAERTGGSVSTLTIQRTQQEDSAVYLCASSSRTGTGETQYFGPGTRLLVL.

The chain recombines TRBV14 with TRBJ2-3; D is unclear. The CDR3 is made up of 14 amino acids. Germline loops: CDR1 SGHDN, CDR2 FVKESK. V was pared by 1 base and J by 5 bases, with 10 bases between. The CDR3 loop reads CASSQGPPGDTQYF. CDR3 nucleotides: TGTGCCAGCAGCCAAGGGCCTCCAGGAGATACGCAGTATTTT.

A few counts support this clonotype. This rearrangement joins TRBV5-1 to TRBJ1-2; D not resolved. Looked up from germline, CDR1 is SGHRS and CDR2 is YFSETQ. The V end was cut by 0 bases, the J end by 8 bases, with 17 bases between. This CDR3 contains 15 residues. CDR3 nucleotides: TGCGCCAGCAGCTTGGATGGCAGTAGTTTTCTCGGCTACACCTTC. Translating it yields CASSLDGSSFLGYTF.

The genes are TRBV20-1 and TRBJ2-3, with 9 positions matching TRBD2. Looked up from germline, CDR1 is DFQATT and CDR2 is SNEGSKA (reference sequence). The CDR3 is 18 residues long. Unmatched junction bases numbered 11, after V lost 1 base and J lost 0 bases. CDR3 DNA: TGCAGTGCTAGAGGGGCTAGCGGGGAACAGACTAGCACAGATACGCAGTATTTT. This gives the protein CSARGASGEQTSTDTQYF.

This clonotype has a handful of counts. V and J are TRBV7-9 and TRBJ2-1; D is perhaps TRBD2 (5 bases). The CDR3 is made up of 15 amino acids. The V and J ends lost 1 base and 2 bases respectively, with 9 bases between them. Germline V CDR1 and CDR2: SEHNR, FQNEAQ (reference sequence). This CDR3 reads CASSLGRQTYNEQFF. DNA for the CDR3: TGTGCCAGCAGCTTAGGGAGGCAGACCTACAATGAGCAGTTCTTC. The whole variable domain, filled in from reference TRBV7-9 and TRBJ2-1, reads DTGVSQNPRHKITKRGQNVTFRCDPISEHNRLYWYRQTLGQGPEFLTYFQNEAQLEKSRLLSDRFSAERPKGSFSTLEIQRTEQGDSAMYLCASSLGRQTYNEQFFGPGTRLTVL.